What follows is one TCR beta chain and its context. The data were taken from a study of blood T cell repertoires in COVID-19. The wider study: There were acute and convalescent COVID-19 samples, and they came from the United States, Italy and Spain. The cDNA or gDNA used as material had been derived from T cells, B-cell-depleted T cells, or PBMCs.

In the original analysis: The assay estimated nucleated cells by amplifying reference gene primers. Produced via immunoSEQ multiplex PCR; TCRdb's table is partial and in-frame only. For V, J and clone size, that table is used; D and trimming come from the DNA. The data hold roughly 170,000 clones, with around 89% observed a single time. The sequenced material came from peripheral blood. The sequence was obtained from a man aged 55 to 70 with acute or convalescent COVID-19.

The CDR3 sequence is CASSLGGHVTAGNTIYF. In DNA, the CDR3 is TGTGCCAGCAGCTTAGGGGGACACGTTACGGCTGGAAACACCATATATTTT. This chain joins TRBV7-2 and TRBJ1-3; the D gene is possibly TRBD1 (6 bases). V was shortened by 1 base and J by 2 bases, with 15 bases between the two germline ends. Germline loops: CDR1 SGHTA, CDR2 FQGNSA. This CDR3 has 17 residues.